This TCR beta chain was recorded in a study of early T cells in non-severe SARS-CoV-2 infection. Overall study context: Sequencing was performed on bulk RNA from unsorted whole blood, leaving chains unpaired. Regarding the study as a whole: Private and CD4 specificities were missed by VDJdb matching, which favored anti-spike CD8 responses.

Researchers tagged individual cDNA molecules with unique molecular identifiers. TCRdb reprocessed the 5' RACE reads with MiXCR, giving one entry per CDR3 protein. The repertoire has about 45,000 distinct CDR3 sequences, around a tenth of them found once; the top ten carry just over 20%. Only a few counts were recorded for this clonotype. Its antigen is still unknown. Sequences were obtained from whole blood. This clonotype originated in an adult who was a healthcare worker with PCR-confirmed SARS-CoV-2 infection or an uninfected control (not recorded which).

CDR3: CASSLEAGENQPQHF. The CDR3 nucleotides read TGTGCCAGCAGCTTAGAGGCAGGGGAGAATCAGCCCCAGCATTTT. This chain uses TRBV7-2 with TRBJ1-5; the D gene is possibly TRBD1 (6 bases). V lost 1 base and J 4 bases, leaving 11 bases between the germline ends. The CDR3 consists of 15 residues. Per the germline V gene, CDR1 is SGHTA and CDR2 is FQGNSA.